Here is one T cell receptor beta chain with its context. Likely a read error: the CDR3 ends without its conserved phenylalanine or tryptophan. V was cut by 4 bases and J by 6 bases, with 7 bases left in between. The CDR3 consists of 12 residues. Germline V lookup: CDR1 SGHRS, CDR2 YFSETQ. These data come from a study of tumor-infiltrating lymphocytes in primary liver carcinoma. The template, about 510 ng total RNA, yielded TCR beta cDNA made with a constant-region primer. The TCR beta library was amplified through three nested multiplex PCR rounds in a modified ARM-PCR procedure. Use of TRBV1-TRBV30 forward primers with a C-beta reverse primer characterized the first two PCR rounds, which lasted 10 cycles each. TCRdb reprocessed the multiplex PCR reads via MiXCR and lists one record per CDR3 protein. The sample records about 350,000 distinct CDR3 sequences, less than 75% being singletons. Germline DNA was also extracted, and blood RNA derived from unsorted whole blood.

The receptor was derived from a man between 35 and 55 years old with primary liver carcinoma and hepatitis B virus infection. Source material: peripheral blood. This chain uses TRBV5-1 with TRBJ2-2, with a tentative D call TRBD2 (5 bases). The chain's CDR3 is CASSGSSGELFI. DNA for the CDR3: TGCGCCAGCAGCGGGAGTTCCGGGGAGCTGTTTATT.